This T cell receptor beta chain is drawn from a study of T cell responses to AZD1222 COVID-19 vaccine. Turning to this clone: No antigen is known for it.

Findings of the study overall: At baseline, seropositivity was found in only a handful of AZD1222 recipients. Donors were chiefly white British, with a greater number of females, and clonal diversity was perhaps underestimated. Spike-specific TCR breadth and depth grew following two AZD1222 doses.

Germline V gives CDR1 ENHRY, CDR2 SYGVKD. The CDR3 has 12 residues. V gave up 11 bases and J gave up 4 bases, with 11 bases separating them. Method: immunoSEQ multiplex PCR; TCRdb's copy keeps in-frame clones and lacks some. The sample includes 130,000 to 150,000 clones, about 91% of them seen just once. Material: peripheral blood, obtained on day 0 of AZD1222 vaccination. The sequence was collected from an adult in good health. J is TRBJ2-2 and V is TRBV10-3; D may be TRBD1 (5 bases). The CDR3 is CAARGPTGELFF. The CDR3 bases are TGTGCCGCTAGGGGTCCCACCGGGGAGCTGTTTTTT.